This passage covers 27 T cell receptor beta chains from one sample sequenced in a study of monozygotic twins with inflammatory bowel disease (dated 2019 in TCRdb). Library generation was performed with 5' RACE. This sample was sequenced with an Illumina HiSeq 2500. Based on TCRdb reprocessing of the reads, there is one entry per CDR3 protein sequence, and DNA is missing. This sample's table lists approximately 100,000 distinct CDR3 sequences. Jointly, the top ten make up roughly 12% of the sample. The sequenced material came from blood. These receptors were collected from a human donor with ulcerative colitis or Crohn's disease, or a healthy co-twin of an affected twin (not recorded which).

The chain links TRBV7-3 to TRBJ2-5; TCRdb names TRBD1, which stays unverified in the absence of DNA. Germline-derived CDR1 and CDR2 are SGHTA and FQGTGA. The CDR3 length is 14 residues. This CDR3 reads CASSPEAGEETQYF. Complete variable domain (other parts from reference TRBV7-3 and TRBJ2-5): GAGVSQTPSNKVTEKGKYVELRCDPISGHTALYWYRQSLGQGPEFLIYFQGTGAADDSGLPNDRFFAVRPEGSVSTLKIQRTERGDSAVYLCASSPEAGEETQYFGPGTRLLVL.

V gene TRBV4-3 combines with J gene TRBJ2-2. CDR3 size: 17 residues. Germline V gives CDR1 LGHNA, CDR2 YSLEER. The CDR3 is CASSQDLIQANTGELFF.

The chain couples TRBV13 to TRBJ2-1; the TCRdb call, TRBD1, lacks DNA for checking. CDR1 and CDR2 (germline): PRHDT, FYEKMQ (reference sequence). The CDR3 has 16 amino acids. CDR3 protein: CASSLEQGAVVNEQFF.

The V call is TRBV19, the J call TRBJ2-1; as DNA is missing, the TRBD1 call by TCRdb cannot be tested. CDR1 is LNHDA and CDR2 is SQIVND in the germline V gene (reference sequence). The CDR3 covers 20 residues. This CDR3 reads CASSIGTGGLAESYYNEQFF.

CDR3 sequence reads: CASSDSAGGNNEQFF. J is TRBJ2-1 and V is TRBV6-4; TCRdb designates TRBD2, a call that cannot be tested without DNA. The CDR3 is 15 residues long. Germline V gene sequence: CDR1 MRHNA, CDR2 SNTAGT.

The gene calls are TRBV20-1 and TRBJ2-2. CDR1 and CDR2 from the germline V gene are DFQATT and SNEGSKA (reference sequence). The CDR3 extends over 12 amino acids. CDR3 amino acids: CSASNLGGELFF.

V is TRBV19 and J is TRBJ1-1; lacking DNA, the TRBD1 call made by TCRdb goes unchecked. The CDR3 has 14 amino acids. Germline V gene lookup returns CDR1 LNHDA and CDR2 SQIVND (reference sequence). CDR3 amino acids: CASEIGGQGVEAFF.

The chain combines TRBV20-1 with TRBJ2-2; lacking DNA, the TRBD2 call made by TCRdb goes unchecked. Germline CDR1 and CDR2: DFQATT and SNEGSKA (reference sequence). CDR3 length equals 15 residues. CDR3 residues: CSAQKGLANTGELFF.

The CDR3 protein is CASSPWSRTSVDTQYF. This chain links TRBV7-2 with TRBJ2-3; with no DNA, the TCRdb D assignment of TRBD1 cannot be verified. This CDR3 comprises 16 residues. The germline gives CDR1 SGHTA, CDR2 FQGNSA.

The rearrangement uses TRBV28 and TRBJ1-5; TCRdb outputs TRBD1, but without DNA this stays unchecked. The CDR3 is made up of 13 amino acids. CDR1 and CDR2 (germline): MDHEN, SYDVKM. This CDR3 reads CASRDSRGQPQHF.

The chain is built from TRBV4-2 and TRBJ1-2. Germline values: CDR1 LGHNA, CDR2 YNFKEQ. The CDR3 runs 12 residues. The CDR3 is CASSQQAKGYTF.

This chain connects TRBV5-1 to TRBJ2-5; TCRdb calls TRBD2, which cannot be checked without DNA. Looked up from germline, CDR1 is SGHRS and CDR2 is YFSETQ. The CDR3 loop spans 16 amino acids. CDR3 amino acids: CASSLAVGLAEETQYF.

V gene TRBV10-3 combines with J gene TRBJ2-2. The CDR3 sequence is 16 residues long. Germline V gives CDR1 ENHRY, CDR2 SYGVKD. This CDR3 is CAISEPSAANTGELFF.

J is TRBJ2-2 and V is TRBV5-1; the D call from TCRdb, TRBD1, cannot be confirmed without DNA. The CDR3 is made up of 16 amino acids. The germline gives CDR1 SGHRS, CDR2 YFSETQ. The CDR3: CASSPPGQGDTGELFF.

This chain connects TRBV5-8 to TRBJ1-1; TCRdb gives TRBD1 as the D gene, but with no DNA this cannot be confirmed. This CDR3 has 14 amino acids. CDR1 and CDR2 from the germline V gene are SGHTS and YDEGEE. The CDR3 sequence is CASSRGRTNTEAFF.

This chain joins TRBV6-5 and TRBJ2-3; TCRdb reports TRBD2, a call that lacks DNA to check it against. CDR3 size: 14 residues. Germline loops: CDR1 MNHEY, CDR2 SVGAGI. The CDR3 protein is CASSYRGAPDTQYF.

The chain uses TRBV28 and TRBJ2-3; TCRdb selects TRBD1, and the lack of DNA leaves this call unchecked. The CDR3 is 16 amino acids. Germline lookup yields CDR1 MDHEN and CDR2 SYDVKM. This CDR3 reads CASSPPGRGRTDTQYF.

CDR3 sequence: CAISERGQNYGYTF. V is TRBV10-3 and J is TRBJ1-2. Germline CDR1 reads ENHRY; CDR2 reads SYGVKD. CDR3 size: 14 residues.

The V gene is TRBV19, the J gene TRBJ2-3; TCRdb gives TRBD2 as the D gene, but with no DNA this cannot be confirmed. This CDR3 contains 13 residues. Germline-derived CDR1 and CDR2 are LNHDA and SQIVND (reference sequence). CDR3 in amino acids: CASSIPAEGPQYF.

J is TRBJ1-1 and V is TRBV12-3 or TRBV12-4. This CDR3 spans 13 amino acids. The CDR3 reads CASSFRVRTEAFF.

The chain couples TRBV20-1 to TRBJ2-6. The CDR3 totals 13 residues. The germline V gene encodes CDR1 DFQATT and CDR2 SNEGSKA (reference sequence). CDR3 loop: CSASTSGANVLTF.

The chain combines TRBV27 with TRBJ2-7; TCRdb's assignment of TRBD1 cannot be checked, as there is no DNA. Germline CDR1 reads MNHEY; CDR2 reads SMNVEV (reference sequence). There are 14 residues in the CDR3. CDR3 in amino acids: CASSSRDREDEQYF.

V gene TRBV4-3 combines with J gene TRBJ2-1; TCRdb selects TRBD1, and the lack of DNA leaves this call unchecked. This CDR3 is 17 amino acids long. Germline V CDR1 and CDR2: LGHNA, YSLEER. CDR3 amino acids: CASSQDLEDMRDNEQFF.

The J gene is TRBJ2-5, the V gene TRBV29-1; TCRdb picks TRBD2, but there is no DNA to check that call. This CDR3 contains 14 residues. CDR1 is SQVTM, CDR2 ANQGSEA, per germline. The CDR3 is CSVGTSGSSWTQYF.

The chain carries TRBV15 and TRBJ2-2; with no DNA, the TCRdb D assignment of TRBD2 cannot be verified. The germline gives CDR1 LNHNV, CDR2 YYDKDF (reference sequence). This CDR3 is built from 13 residues. The chain's CDR3 is CATGQPPSGELFF.

This chain joins TRBV12-3 or TRBV12-4 and TRBJ2-7. The CDR3 consists of 13 residues. The CDR3 sequence is CASSSGGSSEQYF.

The J gene is TRBJ2-3, the V gene TRBV11-2; the TRBD2 assignment by TCRdb is unverifiable without DNA. Germline lookup yields CDR1 SGHAT and CDR2 FQNNGV. The CDR3 is made up of 16 amino acids. The CDR3 spells CASSLWGTPSTDTQYF.